This T cell receptor beta chain was captured by sequencing in a study of molecular identifiers for immune sequencing clone quantification (dated by TCRdb to 2016 to 2018). Regarding the research as a whole: For a replicate experiment, the RNA from either roughly 18,000 or 92,000 naive CD8 T cells was divided into five aliquots, and four of those aliquots went on to sequencing. This methods study benchmarked molecular-identifier clustering-based TCR repertoire sequencing (MIDCIRS) and TCR RNA copy counting, using CD8 T cells to do so.

Naive CD8 T cell libraries were made from 20,000 to 1,000,000 sorted cells using 10%, 30% or 50% of purified RNA. On a BD FACSAria II, naive CD8 T cells were FACS-sorted as CD8+CD4-CCR7+CD45RA+ and collected into RLT Plus buffer. Nine to eleven TCR copies' worth of Jurkat RNA were spiked into roughly 20,000-1,000,000 naive CD8 T cell samples to test detection sensitivity. Enrichment of CD8 T cells was performed with RosetteSep CD8+ T Cell Enrichment Cocktail and Ficoll-Paque, after which ACK red cell lysis was carried out. This clonotype was counted many times. Which antigen it targets is not known. The input lacks base qualities; no much larger clone sits a single base away. Broad study findings and their caveats: Spiked-in Jurkat TCR RNA (roughly 10 copies' worth), which is not part of the donor repertoire, was contained in the naive libraries. In CMV-specific effector cells, clones with more than 20 RNA copies contained over 99% of molecules, whereas in naive cells such clones contained under 1% of molecules. When barcode sub-clustering was left out, chimeric consensus sequences inflated TCR diversity, with chimeras reaching as high as 47%. Identical TCR molecules sharing a barcode could cause highly expanded clone sizes to be underestimated. Spiked-in Jurkat TCR RNA equal to a single cell's worth was reported to be detectable even within one million naive CD8 T cells. Modeling indicated about 3.1 TCR RNA copies recovered per cell, compared with roughly 10 by digital PCR, which implies a capture efficiency of 25% to 35%.

Libraries were prepared through PCR. The reads were generated on an Illumina HiSeq 4000. Bulk TCR libraries were generated as previously described, with the TCR primers listed in Table S5 used. The Qiagen AllPrep DNA/RNA kit was used to purify total RNA. Before analysis, reads from multiple sequencing runs of the same library were pooled. Under the source paper's analysis protocol: Reads were retained only if the reads had an exact TCR constant sequence, and the retained reads were trimmed to 150 nt and grouped according to their 12-nt molecular barcodes. Reads inside each barcode group were sub-clustered using a 15% Levenshtein threshold, and a quality-weighted consensus sequence was constructed for each RNA molecule. Non-functional sequences were discarded, and so were lower-count sequences lying one edit away from another sequence. Barcode sub-clusters with fewer than 20% of the maximum read count were removed, based on fitting two negative binomial distributions. The raw public data were reprocessed by TCRdb itself: fastp quality trimming at Q25, MiXCR clonotype calling, in-frame beta chains only. Each CDR3 protein gets just one entry, which takes the most common genes and DNA from the rows behind it. The V and J calls shown here were made by TCRdb, not taken from the authors' results. Within this sample are under 650,000 distinct CDR3 sequences, with 15% to 20% of them counted one time only. The ten largest make up roughly 0.83% of the sample.

For CDR1 and CDR2, the germline V gene lists SNHLY and FYNNEI. The CDR3 holds 17 amino acids from the cysteine to the phenylalanine. The DNA shown is the 51-base CDR3, in frame from base 1. Deletion took 2 bases off V and 0 bases off J, with a span of 14 bases between the germline ends. The receptor's source is a human donor in good health. Some libraries in this study had Jurkat cell RNA spiked in. The sequencing sample was made of naive CD8+ T cells from blood, with Jurkat cell RNA spiked in. According to the study, the label for this sample's cell subset or site signals: FACS-sorted CD8+CD4-CCR7+CD45RA+ naive T cells. The rearrangement combines TRBV2 with TRBJ1-5; a confident D gene designation cannot be given. This receptor carries the CDR3 CASSEFADGYSNQPQHF. The nucleotide sequence reads as follows: TGTGCCAGCAGTGAATTCGCGGACGGATATAGCAATCAGCCCCAGCATTTT.